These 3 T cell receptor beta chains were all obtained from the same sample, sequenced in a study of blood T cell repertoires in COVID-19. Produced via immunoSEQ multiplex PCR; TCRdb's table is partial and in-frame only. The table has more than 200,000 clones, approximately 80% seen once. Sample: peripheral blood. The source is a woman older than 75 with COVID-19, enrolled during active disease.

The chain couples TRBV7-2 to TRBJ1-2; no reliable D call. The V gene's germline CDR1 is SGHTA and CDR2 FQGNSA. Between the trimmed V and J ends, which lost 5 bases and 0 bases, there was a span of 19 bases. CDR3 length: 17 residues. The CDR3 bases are TGTGCCAGCAGCCCCGGGAGCAGGTTGTTCACTAACTATGGCTACACCTTC. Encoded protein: CASSPGSRLFTNYGYTF.

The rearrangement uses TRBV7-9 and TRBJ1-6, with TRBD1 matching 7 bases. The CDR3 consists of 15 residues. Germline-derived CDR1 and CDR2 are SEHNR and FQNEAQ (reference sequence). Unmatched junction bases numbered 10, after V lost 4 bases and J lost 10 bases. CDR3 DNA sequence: TGTGCCAGCAGCTCAAGACAGGGTAGCGGCTCACCCCTCCACTTT. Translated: CASSSRQGSGSPLHF.

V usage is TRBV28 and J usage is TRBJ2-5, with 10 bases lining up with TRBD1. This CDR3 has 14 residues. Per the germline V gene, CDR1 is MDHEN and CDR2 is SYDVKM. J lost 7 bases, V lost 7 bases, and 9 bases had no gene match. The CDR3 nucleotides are TGTGCCAGCACCATCGGACAGGGGGGAGGGACCCAGTACTTC. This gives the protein CASTIGQGGGTQYF.